The 31 T cell receptor beta chains below come from one sample, sequenced in a study of tumor-infiltrating lymphocytes in primary liver carcinoma. Using a constant-region primer together with ProtoScript II reverse transcriptase, TCR beta cDNA was made from 500 ng of total RNA. Three-round nested multiplex PCR performed with slightly modified ARM-PCR produced the TCR beta libraries. TRBV1-TRBV30 forward primers paired with a C-beta reverse primer drove the first two PCR rounds, around 10 cycles each. From the multiplex PCR reads, TCRdb called clonotypes with MiXCR, one entry per CDR3 protein. The sample records roughly 80,000 distinct CDR3 sequences, roughly 71% being singletons. Co-extraction of RNA and DNA was performed on about 20-32 mg of unsorted bulk tissue. The sample comprised tumor-adjacent normal liver tissue. These receptors were taken from a man aged 35-49 years with primary liver carcinoma and hepatitis B virus infection.

Of note for this clonotype: Germline and junction disagree at one end, which may indicate a read error. The chain links TRBV11-2 to TRBJ2-7, with D perhaps matching TRBD2 (6 bases). The CDR3 runs to 14 residues. CDR1 and CDR2 (germline): SGHAT, FQNNGV. CDR3 region: CASSTRGDSYEQHF. DNA of the CDR3: TGTGCCAGTAGCACACGCGGGGATTCCTACGAGCAGCACTTC.

This chain uses TRBV29-1 with TRBJ2-3; D perhaps matches TRBD1 (5 bases). V shed 1 base and J shed 11 bases, with 19 bases lying between them. The CDR3 has 14 amino acids. Germline V gene sequence: CDR1 SQVTM, CDR2 ANQGSEA. This CDR3 is CSVEVRGPIAMQYF. The CDR3 DNA reads TGCAGCGTTGAAGTTAGGGGCCCGATTGCTATGCAGTATTTT.

A note on this clonotype: A single base separates this from a much larger clone, so it may be a read error. The rearrangement uses TRBV5-1 and TRBJ1-1; no definite D call. CDR3 size: 14 residues. In germline, CDR1 is SGHRS, CDR2 YFSETQ. The CDR3, as DNA: TGCGCCAGCAGCTTGACGGCACCGAACATTGAAGCTTTCTTT. This gives the protein CASSLTAPNIEAFF.

Comment on this clonotype: One end of the junction does not line up with germline, which may come from a read error. V and J are TRBV11-2 and TRBJ2-3; 10 positions agree with TRBD2. This CDR3 has 15 amino acids. CDR1 and CDR2 (germline): SGHAT, FQNNGV. CDR3 loop: CTSSTGTSDTDTQYF. CDR3 sequence (DNA): TGTACCAGCAGTACCGGGACTAGCGACACAGATACGCAGTATTTT.

Remarks on this clonotype: A junction boundary mismatches the germline segment, possibly from a read error. This rearrangement joins TRBV10-3 to TRBJ2-7; TRBD1 might be the D (5 bases). CDR3 length: 17 residues. Per the germline V gene, CDR1 is ENHRY and CDR2 is SYGVKD. CDR3 region: CTISKTASRGSSYEQYF. In DNA, the CDR3 is TGTACCATCAGCAAGACAGCTTCAAGAGGAAGCTCTTACGAGCAGTACTTC.

The chain recombines TRBV11-2 with TRBJ1-2; D unresolved. The CDR3 is 15 amino acids. Germline V gene sequence: CDR1 SGHAT, CDR2 FQNNGV. The V and J ends lost 8 bases and 8 bases respectively, with 24 bases between them. The CDR3 DNA follows: TGTGCCAGCGGCCTTTCCGAGCTTTTTCTCGAAGGCTACACCTTC. Translation: CASGLSELFLEGYTF.

The rearrangement joins TRBV6-5 to TRBJ2-1; the match to TRBD2 covers 8 bases. In germline, CDR1 is MNHEY, CDR2 SVGAGI. The ends lost 9 bases at V and 8 bases at J; junction bases unmatched: 21. This CDR3 contains 17 residues. CDR3 bases: TGTGCCAGTAGCGTATGGTGGCACAGCGGGAGTGGGGATGAGCAGTTCTTC. Amino acids: CASSVWWHSGSGDEQFF.

Comments on this clonotype: This could be a read error, since a much larger clone is one nucleotide away. The chain carries TRBV28 and TRBJ2-1, with TRBD2 identical over 11 bases. Germline V CDR1 and CDR2: MDHEN, SYDVKM. J gave up 9 bases and V 5 bases, and 9 bases lay outside the gene matches. The CDR3 spans 15 residues. The CDR3 region is CASSTTSGRFAEQFF. CDR3 nucleotide sequence: TGTGCCAGCAGTACAACTAGCGGGAGATTCGCTGAGCAGTTCTTC.

This clonotype was counted between two and nine times. A clone one base away is much larger, so this may be a read error. CDR3 sequence reads: CASSSVLANTQYF. CDR3 DNA sequence: TGTGCCAGCAGTTCGGTACTAGCGAATACGCAGTATTTT. The rearrangement uses TRBV6-2 or TRBV6-3 and TRBJ2-3; 7 bases match TRBD2. The V segment lost 4 bases and the J segment 7 bases; nucleotides outside the gene matches: 5. Per germline, CDR1 MNHEY and CDR2 SVGEGT. The CDR3 loop spans 13 amino acids.

Turning to this clonotype: An end of the junction differs from the germline gene, which may be a read error. The genes are TRBV6-5 and TRBJ2-7, with 10 bases lining up with TRBD2. Per germline, CDR1 MNHEY and CDR2 SVGAGI. The CDR3 contains 15 residues. The CDR3 here is CASSYRASGSYGQYF. CDR3 nucleotides: TGTGCCAGCAGTTATCGGGCTAGCGGGAGCTACGGGCAGTACTTC.

This clonotype was observed once. The chain couples TRBV12-3 or TRBV12-4 to TRBJ2-5; D remains ambiguous. The ends were cut back, 3 bases at V and 4 bases at J, with 18 bases in the middle. The CDR3 contains 16 residues. The CDR3 loop reads CASSFYGQVDRETQYF. The CDR3 nucleotides read TGTGCCAGCAGTTTCTATGGGCAGGTGGACCGAGAGACCCAGTACTTC.

A note on this clonotype: A much larger clone differs by one base, so this may be a read error. The rearrangement joins TRBV5-8 to TRBJ2-2; D not resolved. The germline V gene encodes CDR1 SGHTS and CDR2 YDEGEE. The CDR3 is 11 residues long. V was shortened by 2 bases and J by 8 bases, with 4 bases between the two germline ends. DNA for the CDR3: TGTGCCAGCAGCTTTTGGGGGGAGCTGTTTTTT. This sequence encodes CASSFWGELFF.

Concerning this clonotype itself: The junction departs from the called germline gene at one end, perhaps through a read error. This chain joins TRBV7-3 and TRBJ2-3, with D perhaps matching TRBD1 or TRBD2 (5 bases each). CDR3 size: 15 residues. The germline CDR1 and CDR2 sequences are SGHTA and FQGTGA. The CDR3 protein is CASSLGAFSTDTHYF. CDR3 in DNA: TGTGCCAGCAGCCTCGGGGCTTTTAGCACAGATACGCACTATTTT. The complete variable domain, with remaining parts taken from reference TRBV7-3 and TRBJ2-3, reads GAGVSQTPSNKVTEKGKYVELRCDPISGHTALYWYRQSLGQGPEFLIYFQGTGAADDSGLPNDRFFAVRPEGSVSTLKIQRTERGDSAVYLCASSLGAFSTDTHYFGPGTRLTVL.

This chain links TRBV6-1 with TRBJ1-1; D uncertain. The germline gives CDR1 MNHNS, CDR2 SASEGT. V shed 5 bases and J shed 10 bases, with 29 bases lying between them. This CDR3 spans 17 amino acids. In DNA, the CDR3 is TGTGCCAGCAGTCGGGGTGAGCAGGTAGCTACGAACACTAGAGCTTTCTTT. Amino acids: CASSRGEQVATNTRAFF.

On this clonotype itself: This may stem from a read error, because a much larger clone lies one nucleotide away. V and J are TRBV7-9 and TRBJ1-1; D unclear. Germline assignment: CDR1 SEHNR and CDR2 FQNEAQ (reference sequence). The CDR3 has 14 amino acids. CDR3 protein: CVSSPSSGGTEAFF. The DNA of the CDR3 is TGTGTCAGCAGCCCTAGCTCCGGTGGCACTGAAGCTTTCTTT.

Note on this clonotype: One base away lies a much larger clone, so this may be a sequencing read error. This chain links TRBV28 with TRBJ2-5; 10 bases are shared with TRBD1. Germline V gene data show CDR1 as MDHEN and CDR2 as SYDVKM. Trimming at V came to 5 bases and at J to 4 bases, leaving 7 bases not matched to a gene. The CDR3 is made up of 15 amino acids. Here the CDR3 DNA reads TGTGCCAGCAGTCCCGGACAGGGGGAGATAGAGACCCAGTACTTC. This translates into CASSPGQGEIETQYF.

This clonotype was seen many times. The rearrangement links TRBV29-1 to TRBJ2-3; D may match TRBD1 or TRBD2 (5 bases each). CDR1 SQVTM and CDR2 ANQGSEA come from the germline V gene. The CDR3 spans 14 residues. V lost 5 bases to trimming and J lost 7 bases, with 19 bases between them. This CDR3 reads CSVSGTAQRNTQYF. The CDR3 coding sequence is TGCAGCGTTTCCGGGACGGCCCAAAGAAATACGCAGTATTTT.

V and J are TRBV5-1 and TRBJ2-2; TRBD2 matches 7 bases. CDR1 is SGHRS and CDR2 is YFSETQ in the germline V gene. The J segment lost 1 base and the V segment lost 2 bases, leaving 8 bases of the junction unmatched. This CDR3 contains 17 residues. CDR3 protein: CASSFGLVGGNTGELFF. The DNA of the CDR3 is TGCGCCAGCAGCTTTGGACTAGTGGGAGGGAACACCGGGGAGCTGTTTTTT.

This clonotype was detected only a few times. The V call is TRBV10-1, the J call TRBJ1-4, with D uncertain. V lost 8 bases to trimming and J lost 10 bases, with 11 bases between them. The CDR3 has 11 amino acids. Germline assignment: CDR1 WNHNN and CDR2 SYGVQD (reference sequence). DNA for the CDR3: TGCGCCAGCTCAGAGGGAGGAAAACTGTTTTTT. Its protein is CASSEGGKLFF.

Worth noting for this clonotype: The junction departs from germline at one end; a sequencing error may be responsible. The chain recombines TRBV6-6 with TRBJ2-6, with D possibly being TRBD1 (5 bases). Looked up from germline, CDR1 is MNHNY and CDR2 is SVGAGI (reference sequence). This CDR3 spans 15 amino acids. The CDR3 bases are TGTGCCAGCAGCCCCAGAGTGTCTGGGGCCGACGTCCTGACTTTC. Translated, it gives CASSPRVSGADVLTF.

For this clonotype: A read error may account for a junction end that differs from germline. V usage is TRBV4-2 and J usage is TRBJ2-1; D is uncertain. This CDR3 contains 12 residues. The V gene's germline CDR1 is LGHNA and CDR2 YNFKEQ. For the CDR3, the DNA is TGTTCCAGCAGCCAACGAGGCATTGAGCAGTTCTTC. Translating it yields CSSSQRGIEQFF.

The chain couples TRBV12-3 or TRBV12-4 to TRBJ1-1; D gene uncertain. This CDR3 has 13 amino acids. Trimming took 6 bases from V and 11 from J, leaving 19 bases between them. DNA of the CDR3: TGTGCCAGCAGGCCGAGGACGAACACAGACGCTTTCTTT. Translated, it gives CASRPRTNTDAFF.

Details on this clonotype: One junction end disagrees with the germline gene, perhaps due to a read error. This chain connects TRBV10-3 to TRBJ2-7; TRBD1 might be the D (6 bases). The length of the CDR3 is 14 residues. Germline V gene sequence: CDR1 ENHRY, CDR2 SYGVKD. CDR3 sequence: CATRRGHGPYGQYF. The CDR3 DNA is TGTGCCACCCGAAGGGGACATGGGCCCTACGGGCAGTACTTC.

In regard to this clonotype: The CDR3 does not close with the conserved phenylalanine or tryptophan, likely indicating a read error. The V call is TRBV12-3 or TRBV12-4, the J call TRBJ1-2; D call uncertain. Trimming removed 3 bases from V and 4 bases from J, with 12 bases in between. This CDR3 has 14 residues. CDR3 DNA: TGTGCCAGCAGTTTTCGTGTGAGTAGCTATGGCTACACCCTC. Protein product: CASSFRVSSYGYTL.

On this clonotype: The conserved phenylalanine or tryptophan is not found at the CDR3 terminus, so this likely reflects a read error. The V and J genes are TRBV6-6 and TRBJ2-2, with TRBD2 identical over 13 bases. The CDR3 consists of 20 residues. Germline V CDR1 and CDR2: MNHNY, SVGAGI (reference sequence). The V gene end was trimmed by 8 bases and the J gene end by 0 bases; junction bases not matched to a gene: 15. CDR3 nucleotide sequence: TGTGCCAGCGCTCCGCTCGTGGGACTAGCGGGGCCAACGAACACCGGGGAGCTGTTTTCT. It is translated as CASAPLVGLAGPTNTGELFS.

As to this clonotype: At one end, the junction sequence differs from germline, possibly due to a read error. J is TRBJ1-5 and V is TRBV4-1; no reliable D call. The length of the CDR3 is 14 residues. The V gene's germline CDR1 is MGHRA and CDR2 YSYEKL. Here the CDR3 DNA reads TGCGCTAGCAGCCAAGAGGCCACCAATCAGCCCCAGCATTTT. Protein: CASSQEATNQPQHF.

A remark on this clonotype: This may be a read error: a much more frequent sequence differs by one nucleotide. It is likely a read error, because the conserved phenylalanine at the end of the CDR3 is missing. The DNA is left out, because the CDR3 cannot be placed on it with certainty; the CDR3 is given as TCRdb lists it. The chain combines TRBV29-1 with TRBJ2-2. The germline gives CDR1 SQVTM, CDR2 ANQGSEA. The CDR3 totals 12 residues, both ends included. CDR3 sequence reads: CSVGQDTGELLL.

On this clonotype: A junction end diverges from the germline sequence, so it may reflect a read error. The CDR3 sequence is CSILGPGPTGELFF. The CDR3 bases are TGCAGCATCCTCGGTCCGGGACCCACCGGTGAGCTGTTTTTT. The chain carries TRBV29-1 and TRBJ2-2; either TRBD1 or TRBD2 may supply D (5 bases each). This CDR3 comprises 14 residues. Germline CDR1 is SQVTM and CDR2 is ANQGSEA.

The table lists this clonotype with a few counts. This chain uses TRBV5-6 with TRBJ2-3; D is perhaps TRBD1 or TRBD2 (5 bases each). CDR1 and CDR2 from the germline V gene are SGHDT and YYEEEE. The CDR3 totals 15 residues. With 1 base removed from V and 6 bases from J, the gap between germline ends came to 15 bases. CDR3 in amino acids: CASSLRRGHGDTQYF. The CDR3, as DNA: TGTGCCAGCAGCTTGCGCCGGGGCCACGGGGATACGCAGTATTTT.

Comments on this clonotype: An end of the junction differs from the germline gene, which may be a read error. The rearrangement uses TRBV29-1 and TRBJ2-3, with 10 nucleotides matching TRBD1. The germline V gene has CDR1 SQVTM and CDR2 ANQGSEA. This CDR3 has 14 residues. The CDR3 region has the DNA TGCAGGGTTTCCGGGACAGGGGCGTCAGATATGCAGTATTTT. Encoded protein: CRVSGTGASDMQYF.

About this clonotype itself: This sequence may be a read error, since a much larger clone differs from it by one base. The chain has TRBV13 and TRBJ2-5, with a possible D match to TRBD2 (6 bases). Germline values: CDR1 PRHDT, CDR2 FYEKMQ (reference sequence). This CDR3 comprises 15 residues. The DNA of the CDR3 is TGTGCCTGCAGCCCCCGGCCCGGGACTCCAGAGACCAAGTACTTC. This encodes CACSPRPGTPETKYF.